The rows below give T cell receptor beta chains drawn from one sample of a study of blood T cell repertoires in COVID-19. Method: immunoSEQ multiplex PCR; TCRdb's copy keeps in-frame clones and lacks some. This table has some 340,000 clones, roughly 85% appearing once. Sequenced: peripheral blood. The receptors here all came from a woman under 30 with acute or convalescent COVID-19. Each CDR3 is given with its conserved first and last residue. The order of the fields is clone size, V gene, J gene, D gene, CDR3 DNA, CDR3 protein. The D gene is left open where the match is weak. Size values are once, few and many counts, or a class for expanded clones, and some rows have none.

clone_size: -; v_call: TRBV30; j_call: TRBJ1-2; d_call: -; cdr3_nt: TGTGCCTGGGGGGGGCTCCCCAACTATGGCTACACCTTC; cdr3_aa: CAWGGLPNYGYTF
clone_size: -; v_call: TRBV4-2; j_call: TRBJ2-2; d_call: -; cdr3_nt: TGTGCCAGCCGCGACAGCCTAAACACCGGGGAGCTGTTTTTT; cdr3_aa: CASRDSLNTGELFF
clone_size: -; v_call: TRBV30; j_call: TRBJ1-2; d_call: -; cdr3_nt: TGTGCCTGGAGCCCGGGGGGGAACTATGGCTACACCTTC; cdr3_aa: CAWSPGGNYGYTF
clone_size: -; v_call: TRBV12-5; j_call: TRBJ1-1; d_call: -; cdr3_nt: TGTGCTAGTGGCCCCCCCCGGGGTGTGGTGCCTGAAGCTTTCTTT; cdr3_aa: CASGPPRGVVPEAFF
clone_size: -; v_call: TRBV10-2; j_call: TRBJ1-6; d_call: -; cdr3_nt: TGCGCCAGCAAAGACCGCCCAGGCCAGAGTTCACCCCTCCACTTT; cdr3_aa: CASKDRPGQSSPLHF
clone_size: -; v_call: TRBV6-5; j_call: TRBJ2-7; d_call: -; cdr3_nt: TGTGCCAGCAGTTACTTGGGCGCTGGTGAGCAGTACTTC; cdr3_aa: CASSYLGAGEQYF
clone_size: -; v_call: TRBV5-1; j_call: TRBJ2-7; d_call: TRBD2; cdr3_nt: TGCGCCAGCAGCACCTCTAGCGGGGTTTTCGAGCAGTACTTC; cdr3_aa: CASSTSSGVFEQYF
clone_size: -; v_call: TRBV9; j_call: TRBJ2-5; d_call: TRBD2; cdr3_nt: TGTGCCAGCAGCGCCACGGGGGGCCAAGAGACCCAGTACTTC; cdr3_aa: CASSATGGQETQYF
clone_size: -; v_call: TRBV19; j_call: TRBJ1-4; d_call: -; cdr3_nt: TGTGCCAGTAGTCCCACGACTTCCATAATCGACGAAAAACTGTTTTTT; cdr3_aa: CASSPTTSIIDEKLFF
clone_size: -; v_call: TRBV4-1; j_call: TRBJ1-2; d_call: TRBD1; cdr3_nt: TGCGCCAGCAGCCAGACCCTGGGTCCGGGACAGATTAACTATGGCTACACCTTC; cdr3_aa: CASSQTLGPGQINYGYTF
clone_size: -; v_call: TRBV12-3/TRBV12-4; j_call: TRBJ2-7; d_call: -; cdr3_nt: TGTGCCAGCAGCTCGGGTCTCTCCTCCGAGCAGTACTTC; cdr3_aa: CASSSGLSSEQYF
clone_size: -; v_call: TRBV3-1/TRBV3-2; j_call: TRBJ1-4; d_call: TRBD1; cdr3_nt: TGTGCCAGCAGTTCTGGGACAGGGGAGGTGGGTAATGAAAAACTGTTTTTT; cdr3_aa: CASSSGTGEVGNEKLFF
clone_size: -; v_call: TRBV19; j_call: TRBJ2-3; d_call: -; cdr3_nt: TGTGCCAGTAGTATCAGGCAGGCGGGAGATACGCAGTATTTT; cdr3_aa: CASSIRQAGDTQYF
clone_size: -; v_call: TRBV5-1; j_call: TRBJ1-3; d_call: -; cdr3_nt: TGCGCCAGCAGCTTGGTACAGGGCTCTGGAAACACCATATATTTT; cdr3_aa: CASSLVQGSGNTIYF
clone_size: -; v_call: TRBV10-1; j_call: TRBJ2-7; d_call: -; cdr3_nt: TGCGCCAGCAGTGAGTCGATCGAGACTACTGACTACGAGCAGTACTTC; cdr3_aa: CASSESIETTDYEQYF
clone_size: -; v_call: TRBV6-5; j_call: TRBJ2-3; d_call: TRBD1; cdr3_nt: TGTGCCAGCAGTTCCCCCGACAGGGGGACAGATACGCAGTATTTT; cdr3_aa: CASSSPDRGTDTQYF
clone_size: -; v_call: TRBV27; j_call: TRBJ1-2; d_call: -; cdr3_nt: TGTGCCCGCCTCGGGGGGGGCGCGGGGGGCTACACCTTC; cdr3_aa: CARLGGGAGGYTF
clone_size: -; v_call: TRBV19; j_call: TRBJ1-5; d_call: TRBD1; cdr3_nt: TGTGCCTCGACAGGGGGTCTCAATCAGCCCCAGCATTTT; cdr3_aa: CASTGGLNQPQHF
clone_size: -; v_call: TRBV7-9; j_call: TRBJ1-2; d_call: -; cdr3_nt: TGTGCCAGCAGCTTTGACAGCCTCTATGGCTACACCTTC; cdr3_aa: CASSFDSLYGYTF
clone_size: -; v_call: TRBV5-1; j_call: TRBJ2-3; d_call: -; cdr3_nt: TGCGCCAGCAGCCCTGGTGGGGGCCGAGCAGATACGCAGTATTTT; cdr3_aa: CASSPGGGRADTQYF
clone_size: -; v_call: TRBV5-4; j_call: TRBJ2-7; d_call: TRBD2; cdr3_nt: TGTGCCAGCAGCTTGGATAGCGGGAGCTACGAGCAGTACTTC; cdr3_aa: CASSLDSGSYEQYF
clone_size: -; v_call: TRBV5-1; j_call: TRBJ2-3; d_call: TRBD2; cdr3_nt: TGCGCCAGCAATGCCGGGCTAGCGGGAGGAGATGAGAATTTT; cdr3_aa: CASNAGLAGGDENF
clone_size: -; v_call: TRBV6-5; j_call: TRBJ1-1; d_call: -; cdr3_nt: TGTGCCAGCAGTTACCGGGGAGCGCTTGAAGCTTTCTTT; cdr3_aa: CASSYRGALEAFF
clone_size: -; v_call: TRBV2; j_call: TRBJ2-7; d_call: -; cdr3_nt: TGTGCCAGCAGTAGTCGCGGCGTCTCAGACTACGAGCAGTACTTC; cdr3_aa: CASSSRGVSDYEQYF
clone_size: -; v_call: TRBV9; j_call: TRBJ2-1; d_call: TRBD2; cdr3_nt: TGTGCCAGCGGGGTAGCGGGGGGGCCGATGGATGAGCAGTTCTTC; cdr3_aa: CASGVAGGPMDEQFF
clone_size: -; v_call: TRBV9; j_call: TRBJ1-4; d_call: TRBD1; cdr3_nt: TGTGCCAGCTCCGGTGGGGGACAGGGGGCCTCCGGTGAAAAACTGTTTTTT; cdr3_aa: CASSGGGQGASGEKLFF
clone_size: -; v_call: TRBV5-6; j_call: TRBJ1-2; d_call: -; cdr3_nt: TGTGCCAGCAGCTTGAAGGGGAGGGCCACCTATGGCTACACCTTC; cdr3_aa: CASSLKGRATYGYTF
clone_size: few; v_call: TRBV12-5; j_call: TRBJ1-2; d_call: TRBD1; cdr3_nt: TGTGCTAGTGGTTTGGAGACAGGGGAGGGCTACACCTTC; cdr3_aa: CASGLETGEGYTF
clone_size: -; v_call: TRBV9; j_call: TRBJ1-1; d_call: TRBD1; cdr3_nt: TGTGCCAGCAGCGGGACAGGGGTTATCGCTTTCTTT; cdr3_aa: CASSGTGVIAFF